A selection of T cell receptor beta chains follows, all from one sample in a study of blood T cell repertoires in COVID-19. Measured with immunoSEQ multiplex PCR; TCRdb has only the in-frame clones, and not every one. The table has tens of thousands of clones, around 82% seen once. The sequenced material came from peripheral blood. The receptor source for this set is a human donor in a cohort sampled during active COVID-19. The CDR3 runs from the conserved cysteine through the conserved F or W. The order of the fields is D gene, clone size, J gene, V gene, CDR3 protein, CDR3 DNA. A D gene is named only where the DNA matches it firmly. For some rows the clone size is stated as once, few or many, or as a class when expanded; others skip it.

>TRBD2|.|TRBJ2-1|TRBV28
CASMLAGREYNEQFF
TGTGCCAGCATGCTAGCGGGGAGGGAGTACAATGAGCAGTTCTTC
>TRBD1|.|TRBJ1-1|TRBV4-2
CASSQDRTGVLRAFF
TGTGCCAGCAGCCAAGATAGGACAGGGGTATTACGGGCTTTCTTT
>TRBD1|few|TRBJ2-1|TRBV12-3/TRBV12-4
CASSLDRGVTFF
TGTGCCAGCAGTTTGGACAGGGGAGTTACGTTCTTC
>TRBD1|once|TRBJ1-1|TRBV29-1
CSVEAGGTGGTEAFF
TGCAGCGTTGAAGCAGGGGGCACAGGGGGGACTGAAGCTTTCTTT
>.|.|TRBJ2-1|TRBV19
CASSIGTGPYNEQFF
TGTGCCAGTAGTATCGGCACAGGCCCGTACAATGAGCAGTTCTTC
>TRBD2|.|TRBJ2-1|TRBV7-9
CASSLTTSGGPSSYNEQFF
TGTGCCAGCAGCTTAACAACTAGCGGGGGCCCGAGCTCCTACAATGAGCAGTTCTTC
>.|.|TRBJ1-4|TRBV6-5
CASSYSPGADEKLFF
TGTGCCAGCAGTTACTCGCCCGGAGCGGATGAAAAACTGTTTTTT
>TRBD2|.|TRBJ2-2|TRBV29-1
CSVLERGVTGELFF
TGCAGCGTCTTGGAGCGGGGGGTCACCGGGGAGCTGTTTTTT
>.|.|TRBJ1-2|TRBV6-2/TRBV6-3
CASSSRDSGGYTF
TGTGCCAGCAGTTCCCGGGACTCGGGAGGCTACACCTTC
>TRBD1|.|TRBJ2-1|TRBV29-1
CSGASTGVNEQFF
TGCAGCGGAGCTTCGACAGGGGTCAATGAGCAGTTCTTC
>.|.|TRBJ2-2|TRBV7-6
CASSLGGLGTGELFF
TGTGCCAGCAGCTTAGGGGGGCTGGGCACCGGGGAGCTGTTTTTT
>TRBD1|.|TRBJ1-2|TRBV4-2
CASSPPQGENYGYTF
TGTGCCAGCAGCCCCCCCCAGGGGGAGAACTATGGCTACACCTTC
>.|.|TRBJ2-2|TRBV4-1
CASSQGYTGTNTGELFF
TGCGCCAGCAGCCAAGGATATACTGGTACGAACACCGGGGAGCTGTTTTTT
>TRBD1|.|TRBJ2-7|TRBV10-3
CAIGRTGGYEQYF
TGTGCCATCGGCCGGACAGGGGGCTACGAGCAGTACTTC
>.|.|TRBJ2-6|TRBV7-9
CASSPRRDSGANVLTF
TGTGCCAGCAGCCCCCGCCGGGACTCTGGGGCCAACGTCCTGACTTTC
>.|.|TRBJ2-1|TRBV4-2
CASSQQGYEQFF
TGTGCCAGCAGCCAACAGGGCTATGAGCAGTTCTTC
>.|few|TRBJ1-3|TRBV2
CASRNTGTGNTIYF
TGTGCCAGCAGGAACACAGGGACTGGAAACACCATATATTTT
>TRBD2|.|TRBJ2-3|TRBV9
CASSSTSGGDTQYF
TGTGCCAGCAGCTCTACTAGCGGAGGAGATACGCAGTATTTT
>TRBD2|.|TRBJ2-7|TRBV19
CASSIEASGGYEQYF
TGTGCCAGTAGTATAGAGGCTAGCGGGGGATACGAGCAGTACTTC
>.|.|TRBJ2-5|TRBV6-1
CASSEIFVSVQETQYF
TGTGCCAGCAGTGAAATTTTCGTCTCGGTACAAGAGACCCAGTACTTC
>.|.|TRBJ1-6|TRBV3-1/TRBV3-2
CASSQDGGRRSPLHF
TGTGCCAGCAGCCAAGACGGGGGGCGCAGATCACCCCTCCACTTT
>TRBD1|.|TRBJ2-7|TRBV4-1
CASSQGNPGTGISYEQYF
TGCGCCAGCAGCCAGGGGAACCCCGGGACAGGAATCTCCTACGAGCAGTACTTC
>TRBD1|few|TRBJ1-5|TRBV19
CASRDRQGFGNQPQHF
TGTGCCAGTAGAGACCGACAGGGGTTTGGCAATCAGCCCCAGCATTTT
>.|.|TRBJ2-7|TRBV7-2
CASSLGAEQYF
TGTGCCAGCAGCTTAGGGGCCGAGCAGTACTTC
>TRBD1|few|TRBJ1-6|TRBV7-8
CASSSGQVNNSPLHF
TGTGCCAGCAGCTCAGGACAGGTTAATAATTCACCCCTCCACTTT
>TRBD1|.|TRBJ2-6|TRBV19
CASSTHGRTGSSGANVLTF
TGTGCCAGTAGTACGCACGGCCGGACAGGGAGCTCTGGGGCCAACGTCCTGACTTTC
>.|.|TRBJ2-7|TRBV27
CASSKYRDYEQYF
TGTGCCAGCAGTAAATACAGGGACTACGAGCAGTACTTC
>TRBD1|once|TRBJ1-1|TRBV18
CASSLRTGMNTEAFF
TGTGCCAGCTCACTGCGGACAGGGATGAACACTGAAGCTTTCTTT
>TRBD2|.|TRBJ2-1|TRBV2
CASSPGGSSYNEQFF
TGTGCCAGCAGCCCGGGGGGGAGCTCCTACAATGAGCAGTTCTTC
>.|.|TRBJ2-2|TRBV5-6
CASSQGAGELFF
TGTGCCAGCAGCCAGGGTGCCGGGGAGCTGTTTTTT
>.|.|TRBJ2-7|TRBV10-2
CASRGGLPSSYEQYF
TGCGCCAGCAGGGGAGGACTTCCGAGCTCCTACGAGCAGTACTTC
>.|few|TRBJ1-1|TRBV25-1
CASSELGRTEAFF
TGTGCCAGCAGTGAGCTGGGGAGAACTGAAGCTTTCTTT
>TRBD1|.|TRBJ1-5|TRBV6-2/TRBV6-3
CASSQGQGRRNQPQHF
TGTGCCAGCAGTCAGGGACAGGGAAGACGCAATCAGCCCCAGCATTTT
>.|.|TRBJ2-5|TRBV11-3
CASSLAFGGETQYF
TGTGCCAGCAGCTTAGCGTTTGGAGGGGAGACCCAGTACTTC
>.|.|TRBJ1-5|TRBV9
CASSVVDRGRQPQHF
TGTGCCAGCAGCGTAGTGGATCGGGGAAGGCAGCCCCAGCATTTT
>TRBD1|once|TRBJ1-2|TRBV5-6
CASSPGTGLIRGYTF
TGTGCCAGCAGCCCAGGGACAGGGTTGATCCGCGGCTACACCTTC
>TRBD1|.|TRBJ2-7|TRBV7-9
CASGDRGREQYF
TGTGCCAGCGGAGACAGGGGGCGCGAGCAGTACTTC
>.|.|TRBJ1-1|TRBV28
CASSFEGEGNTEAFF
TGTGCCAGCAGTTTTGAGGGGGAAGGGAACACTGAAGCTTTCTTT
>TRBD2|.|TRBJ2-3|TRBV25-1
CASRSGGRDTQYF
TGTGCCAGCCGGTCGGGGGGGAGGGATACGCAGTATTTT
>.|.|TRBJ1-5|TRBV2
CASSIHQGGDEGNQPQHF
TGTGCCAGCAGTATACACCAAGGAGGGGATGAGGGCAATCAGCCCCAGCATTTT
>TRBD1|.|TRBJ1-2|TRBV6-6
CASSPRVGQGAMKGYTF
TGTGCCAGCAGTCCCCGAGTAGGACAGGGGGCGATGAAAGGCTACACCTTC
>TRBD2|once|TRBJ2-7|TRBV5-1
CASSLGLTSGVPYEQYF
TGCGCCAGCAGCTTGGGCTTAACTAGCGGGGTCCCATACGAGCAGTACTTC
>TRBD2|.|TRBJ2-5|TRBV5-1
CASSSGLAAKETQYF
TGCGCCAGCAGCTCTGGACTAGCGGCAAAAGAGACCCAGTACTTC
>TRBD1|.|TRBJ2-1|TRBV9
CASSVVGTDYNEQFF
TGTGCCAGCAGCGTAGTGGGGACAGACTACAATGAGCAGTTCTTC
>TRBD2|.|TRBJ2-5|TRBV19
CASSGNGLAGGLETQYF
TGTGCCAGTAGTGGGAACGGTCTAGCGGGGGGCTTGGAGACCCAGTACTTC
>TRBD2|.|TRBJ2-7|TRBV27
CASSRTSGGYEQYF
TGTGCCAGCAGCAGGACTAGCGGGGGGTACGAGCAGTACTTC
>TRBD1|few|TRBJ2-7|TRBV4-1
CASSQQGDHEQYF
TGCGCCAGCAGCCAGCAGGGGGACCACGAGCAGTACTTC
>.|.|TRBJ2-2|TRBV2
CASLDRSSGELFF
TGTGCCAGCCTCGACAGGTCCTCCGGGGAGCTGTTTTTT
>TRBD2|.|TRBJ2-5|TRBV5-5
CASRDGGETQYF
TGTGCCAGCAGAGACGGGGGGGAGACCCAGTACTTC
>.|.|TRBJ2-7|TRBV6-5
CASSWGTGTREQYF
TGTGCCAGCAGTTGGGGAACAGGGACGAGGGAGCAGTACTTC